The 3 T cell receptor beta chains reported below all come from one sample, sequenced in a study of CD8 T cells in ankylosing spondylitis. TCRdb independently ran MiXCR on the 5' RACE reads; one entry per CDR3 protein. The sample carries fewer than 180,000 distinct CDR3 sequences, more than 40% recorded once. What was sequenced was synovial fluid, either unsorted or a sorted T cell fraction (not recorded which). The receptors were gathered from a male donor with ankylosing spondylitis.

The rearrangement uses TRBV12-3 or TRBV12-4 and TRBJ2-1; 7 nucleotides match TRBD2. Trimming cost V 5 bases and J 5 bases; bases outside gene matches: 9. The CDR3 runs to 15 residues. CDR3 loop: CASSLPLAEDNEQFF. As DNA, the CDR3 is TGTGCCAGCAGTCTTCCCCTAGCGGAAGACAATGAGCAGTTCTTC.

This clonotype has a handful of counts. The chain carries TRBV7-8 and TRBJ2-3, with D possibly matching TRBD2 (7 bases). The germline gives CDR1 SGHVS, CDR2 FQNEAQ. This CDR3 spans 15 amino acids. Trimming took 5 bases from V and 2 from J, leaving 14 bases between them. The CDR3 spells CASSPEGDYTDTQYF. The CDR3 region has the DNA TGTGCCAGCAGCCCGGAGGGGGACTACACAGATACGCAGTATTTT.

This clonotype was seen only a few times. The genes are TRBV6-2 or TRBV6-3 and TRBJ2-1, with TRBD1 matching 9 bases. Germline lookup yields CDR1 MNHEY and CDR2 SVGEGT. V shed 5 bases and J 2 bases; nucleotides not matched to a gene: 7. CDR3 length equals 16 residues. The DNA for the CDR3 is TGTGCCAGCAGTGACAAGGGACAGGGAGCCTACAATGAGCAGTTCTTC. Its translation: CASSDKGQGAYNEQFF.